This T cell receptor (beta chain) derives from a study of cytomegalovirus exposure and HLA in healthy donors. The V gene's germline CDR1 is SEHNR and CDR2 FQNEAQ (reference sequence). With 5 bases removed from V and 7 bases from J, the gap between germline ends came to 24 bases. This CDR3 has 16 residues. Both 60 Vbeta primers and 13 Jbeta primers went into the PCR. Using immunoSEQ multiplex PCR, the repertoire was profiled, and TCRdb retains in-frame clones only, with some absent. The sample consists of roughly 130,000 clones, 82% of them appearing once. The chain couples TRBV7-9 to TRBJ2-7; weak D call: TRBD1 (7 bases). This clonotype originated in a boy aged 2 to 10 in good health and CMV-seronegative. Sequenced material: PBMCs. CDR3 DNA sequence: TGTGCCAGCAGCCCTTATCGGGACAGACGGAGGGGGGAGCAGTACTTC. This encodes CASSPYRDRRRGEQYF.